This T cell receptor (beta chain) was identified in a study of blood T cell repertoires in COVID-19. The CDR3 extends over 12 amino acids. The germline gives CDR1 SGHNT, CDR2 YYREEE (reference sequence). Deletions cut 0 bases from V and 9 bases from J, with 7 bases between. The data were produced by immunoSEQ multiplex PCR, yet TCRdb's version contains in-frame clones alone and is incomplete. The sample includes some 150,000 clones, approximately 85% of them seen just once. The chain uses TRBV5-4 and TRBJ2-1; D remains ambiguous. The source material was peripheral blood. The clonotype was recovered from a man aged 35-49 years who had recovered from COVID-19. CDR3 nucleotides: TGTGCCAGCAGCTTGGCCCCCAGTGAGCAGTTCTTC. As protein: CASSLAPSEQFF.